This T cell receptor gamma chain was identified during a study of γδ T cells in repeated Plasmodium falciparum infection. Across the study: Age- and gender-matched Australian children served as comparison for malaria-exposed Malian children. Samples were taken at baseline, before some infections, and 21 days after each. General study points: One small rural Malian village, predominantly a single ethnic group, supplied the cohort.

TCRdb reanalyzed the multiplex PCR reads using CATT. The sample shows about 30,000 gamma-chain clones, approximately 1.4% of them seen only once. The sample holds a few counts of this clone. Its antigen remains unidentified. A far larger clone is off by one base, so a read error is likely. Other nucleotide sequences in the sample specify the same CDR3. The CDR3 sequence is 17 residues long. Germline CDR1 is GITISATS and CDR2 is ISYDGTV (reference sequence). Vgamma9/Vdelta2+ and Vdelta2-negative gammadelta T cells were flow-sorted from PBMC for bulk sequencing. Source material: gamma-delta T cells from blood. The clonotype comes from a pool of human donors (malaria-infected and uninfected, not separated). The genes are TRGV9 and TRGJP. TCRdb records no J gene; here it was assigned by comparing the DNA to germline. The CDR3 is CALWELPGELGKKIKVF. CDR3 bases: TGTGCCTTGTGGGAGCTACCAGGGGAGTTGGGCAAAAAGATCAAGGTATTT.